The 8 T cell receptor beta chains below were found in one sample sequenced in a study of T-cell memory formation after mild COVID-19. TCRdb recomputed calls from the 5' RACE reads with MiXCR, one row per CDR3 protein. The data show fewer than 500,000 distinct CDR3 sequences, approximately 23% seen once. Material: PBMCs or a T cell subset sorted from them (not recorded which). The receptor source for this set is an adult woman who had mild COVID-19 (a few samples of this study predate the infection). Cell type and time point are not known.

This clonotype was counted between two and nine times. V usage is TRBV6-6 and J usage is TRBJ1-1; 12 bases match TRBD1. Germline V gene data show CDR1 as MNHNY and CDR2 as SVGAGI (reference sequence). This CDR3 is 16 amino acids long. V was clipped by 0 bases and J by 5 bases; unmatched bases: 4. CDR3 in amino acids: CASSYSRDRGRTEAFF. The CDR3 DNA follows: TGTGCCAGCAGTTACTCGAGGGACAGGGGGCGAACTGAAGCTTTCTTT.

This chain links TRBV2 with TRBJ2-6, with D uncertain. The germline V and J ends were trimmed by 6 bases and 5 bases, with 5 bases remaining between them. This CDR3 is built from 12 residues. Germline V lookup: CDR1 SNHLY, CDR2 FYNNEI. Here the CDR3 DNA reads TGTGCCAGCAGCACGAGGGCCAACGTCCTGACTTTC. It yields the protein CASSTRANVLTF.

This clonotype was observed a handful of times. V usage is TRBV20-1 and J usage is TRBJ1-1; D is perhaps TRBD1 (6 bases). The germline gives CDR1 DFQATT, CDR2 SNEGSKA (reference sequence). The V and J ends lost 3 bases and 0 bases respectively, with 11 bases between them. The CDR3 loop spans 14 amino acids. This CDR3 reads CSASGQTMNTEAFF. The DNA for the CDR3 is TGCAGTGCTAGTGGACAGACCATGAACACTGAAGCTTTCTTT.

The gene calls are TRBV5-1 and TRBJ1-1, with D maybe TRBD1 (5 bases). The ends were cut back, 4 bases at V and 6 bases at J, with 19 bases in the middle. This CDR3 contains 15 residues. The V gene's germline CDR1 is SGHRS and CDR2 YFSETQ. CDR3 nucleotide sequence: TGCGCCAGCAGCCGGCGGGACTCCGCTCCCTCTGAAGCTTTCTTT. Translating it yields CASSRRDSAPSEAFF.

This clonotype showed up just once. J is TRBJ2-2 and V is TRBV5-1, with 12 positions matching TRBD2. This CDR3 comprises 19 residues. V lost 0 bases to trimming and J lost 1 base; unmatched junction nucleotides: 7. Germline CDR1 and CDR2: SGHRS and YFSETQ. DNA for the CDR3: TGCGCCAGCAGCTTGGGTTCAGCGGGACTAGCGGGGAACACCGGGGAGCTGTTTTTT. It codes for CASSLGSAGLAGNTGELFF.

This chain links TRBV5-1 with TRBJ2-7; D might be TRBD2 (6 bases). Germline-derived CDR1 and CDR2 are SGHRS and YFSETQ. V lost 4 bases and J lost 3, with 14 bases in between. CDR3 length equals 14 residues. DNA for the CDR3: TGCGCCAGCAGCCCGGGGGTAGGAGGCTACGAGCAGTACTTC. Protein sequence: CASSPGVGGYEQYF.

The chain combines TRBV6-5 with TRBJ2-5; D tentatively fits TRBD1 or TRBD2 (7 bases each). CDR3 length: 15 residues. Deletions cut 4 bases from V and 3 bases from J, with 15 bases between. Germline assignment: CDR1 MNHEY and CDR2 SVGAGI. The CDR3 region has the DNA TGTGCCAGCAGTTTCTCAGGGGGGAGGGAAGAGACCCAGTACTTC. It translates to CASSFSGGREETQYF.

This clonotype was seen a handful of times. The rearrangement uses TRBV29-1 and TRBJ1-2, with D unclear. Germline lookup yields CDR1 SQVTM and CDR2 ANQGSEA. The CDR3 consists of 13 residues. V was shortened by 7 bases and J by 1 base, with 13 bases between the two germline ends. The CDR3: CSARTSYNYGYTF. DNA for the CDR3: TGCAGCGCCCGTACCAGCTATAACTATGGCTACACCTTC.